The 8 T cell receptor beta chains reported below all come from one sample, sequenced in a study of control samples from healthy donors and cancer patients. Libraries were prepared by immunoSEQ multiplex PCR; TCRdb keeps only in-frame clonotypes and omits some of them. The sample yields about 180,000 clones, around 91% seen once. Sequenced sample: blood. Every receptor here comes from a woman between 50 and 59 years old in good health.

This clone was seen once. The V call is TRBV18, the J call TRBJ1-5; 11 nucleotides line up with TRBD1. CDR1 is KGHSH, CDR2 LQKENI, per germline. CDR3 size: 14 residues. V dropped 3 bases and J dropped 7; count of bases not matched to a gene: 2. The CDR3 reads CASSPGTGGQPQHF. For the CDR3, the DNA is TGTGCCAGCTCACCCGGGACAGGGGGACAGCCCCAGCATTTT.

This clone was seen only once. The DNA for the CDR3 is TGTGCCAGCAGTGGACAGACTCATCAGCCCCAGCATTTT. Translated: CASSGQTHQPQHF. The rearrangement uses TRBV2 and TRBJ1-5; D possibly corresponds to TRBD1 (5 bases). The CDR3 totals 13 residues. V was pared by 4 bases and J by 5 bases, with 9 bases between. Germline lookup yields CDR1 SNHLY and CDR2 FYNNEI.

The chain combines TRBV29-1 with TRBJ1-1; D is unresolved. The CDR3 has 14 amino acids. Trimming cost V 7 bases and J 8 bases, with 23 bases left between them. The germline V gene encodes CDR1 SQVTM and CDR2 ANQGSEA. Here the CDR3 reads CSALGWGDVAEAFF. The DNA of the CDR3 is TGCAGCGCCCTGGGGTGGGGTGACGTTGCGGAAGCTTTCTTT.

The rearrangement joins TRBV5-6 to TRBJ1-3; weak D call: TRBD1 (6 bases). Germline-derived CDR1 and CDR2 are SGHDT and YYEEEE. The V and J ends lost 0 bases and 3 bases respectively, with 19 bases between them. The CDR3 totals 18 residues. The CDR3 is CASSLDSRGVADGNTIYF. In nucleotides, the CDR3 is TGTGCCAGCAGCTTGGATTCCAGGGGCGTTGCGGATGGAAACACCATATATTTT. Full variable domain (missing parts from reference TRBV5-6 and TRBJ1-3): DAGVTQSPTHLIKTRGQQVTLRCSPKSGHDTVSWYQQALGQGPQFIFQYYEEEERQRGNFPDRFSGHQFPNYSSELNVNALLLGDSALYLCASSLDSRGVADGNTIYFGEGSWLTVV.

The chain combines TRBV5-1 with TRBJ1-6, with 10 positions matching TRBD1. Germline CDR1 reads SGHRS; CDR2 reads YFSETQ. The CDR3 extends over 16 amino acids. V lost 2 bases to trimming and J lost 7 bases; unmatched junction nucleotides: 6. CDR3 sequence: CASSLGRTGGNSPLHF. CDR3 in DNA: TGCGCCAGCAGCTTAGGACGGACAGGGGGGAATTCACCCCTCCACTTT.

V gene TRBV7-9 combines with J gene TRBJ1-2; D gene unclear. Per the germline V gene, CDR1 is SEHNR and CDR2 is FQNEAQ (reference sequence). V was clipped by 3 bases and J by 8 bases, with 7 bases between them. This CDR3 has 11 amino acids. The CDR3 DNA follows: TGTGCCAGCAGCTTTACGACGGGCTACACCTTC. As protein: CASSFTTGYTF.

The rearrangement links TRBV30 to TRBJ2-7; 11 bases align to TRBD1. This CDR3 has 14 residues. Germline trimming cut 5 bases from V and 7 bases from J; bases unmatched to any gene: 10. Germline CDR1 is GTSNPN and CDR2 is SVGIG (reference sequence). CDR3 residues: CAWDPGTGGWEQYF. CDR3 nucleotides: TGTGCCTGGGACCCCGGGACAGGGGGATGGGAGCAGTACTTC.

This chain joins TRBV7-2 and TRBJ2-3; 9 bases align to TRBD2. The CDR3 totals 16 residues. J gave up 2 bases and V 1 base, and 4 bases lay outside the gene matches. Germline CDR1 SGHTA, CDR2 FQGNSA. The DNA of the CDR3 is TGTGCCAGCAGCTTAGTCGGACTAGCGACCACAGATACGCAGTATTTT. This gives the protein CASSLVGLATTDTQYF.